Following are 20 T cell receptor beta chains from one sample sequenced in a study of shared clonotypes between healthy human individuals. Some clones are missing from TCRdb's copy, which holds only in-frame ones; the method was immunoSEQ multiplex PCR. The sample holds millions of clones, more than 90% seen once. The sequenced material came from naive CD4+ T cells sorted from blood. As to subset: CD45RA+ positively selected. The origin of the receptors is a man younger than 35 in good health.

This chain uses TRBV7-2 with TRBJ2-5; 7 bases fit TRBD2. With 5 bases clipped from V and 7 bases from J, the junction kept 7 bases outside the gene matches. Germline-derived CDR1 and CDR2 are SGHTA and FQGNSA. The CDR3 runs to 13 residues. CDR3 nucleotide sequence: TGTGCCAGCAGCATAAAAGGGGAGGGGACCCAGTACTTC. This sequence encodes CASSIKGEGTQYF.

The CDR3 nucleotides are TGTGCCAGCACCCCGGCCGGGGCCAATTCACCCCTCCACTTT. This gives the protein CASTPAGANSPLHF. J is TRBJ1-6 and V is TRBV6-5, with D possibly matching TRBD1 (5 bases). Looked up from germline, CDR1 is MNHEY and CDR2 is SVGAGI. CDR3 length: 14 amino acids. V lost 7 bases to trimming and J lost 7 bases, with 14 bases between them.

V gene TRBV28 combines with J gene TRBJ2-1; 8 nucleotides match TRBD2. CDR1 is MDHEN, CDR2 SYDVKM, per germline. The CDR3 length is 16 residues. Trimming cost V 5 bases and J 6 bases; bases outside gene matches: 12. The CDR3 DNA reads as TGTGCCAGCAGTCGGGTATCGGGGGGGGCCGGCAATGAGCAGTTCTTC. It specifies CASSRVSGGAGNEQFF.

The V and J genes are TRBV19 and TRBJ2-2; D unclear. Germline lookup yields CDR1 LNHDA and CDR2 SQIVND (reference sequence). CDR3 size: 14 residues. With 6 bases removed from V and 1 base from J, the gap between germline ends came to 9 bases. DNA of the CDR3: TGTGCCAGTAGGGACGTCCTGAACACCGGGGAGCTGTTTTTT. Protein product: CASRDVLNTGELFF.

This clone has a handful of counts. Distinct nucleotide sequences in the sample also encode this CDR3. The chain recombines TRBV2 with TRBJ1-5, with 7 positions matching TRBD1. CDR1 SNHLY and CDR2 FYNNEI come from the germline V gene. The CDR3 has 13 amino acids. J lost 4 bases, V lost 6 bases, and 3 bases had no gene match. The CDR3 DNA follows: TGTGCCAGCAGCGACAGGGAGAATCAGCCCCAGCATTTT. As protein: CASSDRENQPQHF.

The rearrangement uses TRBV11-2 and TRBJ2-1; 12 nucleotides agree with TRBD1. V trimming: 1 base; J trimming: 9 bases; junction bases outside the gene matches: 7. CDR3 length equals 16 residues. Germline V lookup: CDR1 SGHAT, CDR2 FQNNGV. The CDR3, as DNA: TGTGCCAGCAGCTTAGGGTTAGGGACAGGGGGCATTGAGCAGTTCTTC. It is translated as CASSLGLGTGGIEQFF.

The chain uses TRBV5-6 and TRBJ1-1; the D gene is possibly TRBD1 (5 bases). V was clipped by 4 bases and J by 8 bases, with 18 bases between them. Looked up from germline, CDR1 is SGHDT and CDR2 is YYEEEE. The CDR3 totals 14 residues. This CDR3 is CASSPRGGGQEAFF. For the CDR3, the DNA is TGTGCCAGCAGCCCCCGGGGGGGTGGGCAAGAAGCTTTCTTT.

The chain has TRBV7-2 and TRBJ1-1, with D unresolved. CDR1 and CDR2 from the germline V gene are SGHTA and FQGNSA. With 4 bases removed from V and 4 bases from J, the gap between germline ends came to 13 bases. The CDR3 has 14 residues. The CDR3 protein is CASSYVPVGTEAFF. The DNA of the CDR3 is TGTGCCAGCAGCTACGTACCCGTCGGCACTGAAGCTTTCTTT.

J is TRBJ2-1 and V is TRBV5-1, with D maybe TRBD1 (7 bases). This CDR3 is 16 amino acids long. Deletions cut 4 bases from V and 3 bases from J, with 17 bases between. Per the germline V gene, CDR1 is SGHRS and CDR2 is YFSETQ. CDR3 sequence: CASSNLQGGLYNEQFF. CDR3 nucleotides: TGCGCCAGCAGCAACCTCCAGGGGGGTCTCTACAATGAGCAGTTCTTC.

The gene calls are TRBV30 and TRBJ2-7; no clear D. The CDR3 totals 11 residues. The V and J ends lost 1 base and 6 bases respectively, with 7 bases between them. The germline V gene encodes CDR1 GTSNPN and CDR2 SVGIG (reference sequence). CDR3 DNA sequence: TGTGCCTGGAGTGAAGGACGCGAGCAGTACTTC. Its translation is CAWSEGREQYF.

V usage is TRBV6-1 and J usage is TRBJ1-2; 7 nucleotides align to TRBD1. CDR3 length: 16 residues. The germline V gene encodes CDR1 MNHNS and CDR2 SASEGT. Trimming at V came to 0 bases and at J to 11 bases, leaving 15 bases not matched to a gene. CDR3 sequence: CASSEAGISGQKTYTF. CDR3 DNA sequence: TGTGCCAGCAGTGAAGCCGGGATCTCGGGACAGAAAACATACACCTTC.

V is TRBV9 and J is TRBJ2-1, with 9 bases lining up with TRBD2. This CDR3 comprises 17 residues. CDR1 is SGDLS and CDR2 is YYNGEE in the germline V gene. V gave up 4 bases and J gave up 3 bases; unmatched junction bases: 11. The CDR3 loop is CASSPRIAGAVYNEQFF. CDR3 DNA: TGTGCCAGCAGCCCTCGAATAGCGGGGGCCGTCTACAATGAGCAGTTCTTC.

This clone was observed a few times. The chain couples TRBV30 to TRBJ1-4; D call uncertain. This CDR3 region has 14 residues. Germline CDR1 is GTSNPN and CDR2 is SVGIG (reference sequence). The germline V and J ends were trimmed by 2 bases and 5 bases, with 12 bases remaining between them. This CDR3 reads CAWSYGSENEKLFF. The CDR3 coding sequence is TGTGCCTGGAGTTACGGCTCGGAAAATGAAAAACTGTTTTTT. Complete variable domain (other parts from reference TRBV30 and TRBJ1-4): SQTIHQWPATLVQPVGSPLSLECTVEGTSNPNLYWYRQAAGRGLQLLFYSVGIGQISSEVPQNLSASRPQDRQFILSSKKLLLSDSGFYLCAWSYGSENEKLFFGSGTQLSVL.

The J gene is TRBJ2-5, the V gene TRBV6-5; 8 nucleotides align to TRBD1. The germline gives CDR1 MNHEY, CDR2 SVGAGI. V lost 5 bases to trimming and J lost 6 bases; unmatched junction nucleotides: 8. This CDR3 contains 14 residues. DNA for the CDR3: TGTGCCAGCAGTACCGGACAGGGAGGAAAGACCCAGTACTTC. Translated: CASSTGQGGKTQYF.

The chain combines TRBV19 with TRBJ1-4; 9 bases agree with TRBD1. This CDR3 spans 14 amino acids. V lost 8 bases to trimming and J lost 7 bases; unmatched junction nucleotides: 8. Per the germline V gene, CDR1 is LNHDA and CDR2 is SQIVND (reference sequence). DNA of the CDR3: TGTGCCAGTCAACAGGGGGCACTAAGTGAAAAACTGTTTTTT. This translates into CASQQGALSEKLFF.

The V and J genes are TRBV7-2 and TRBJ1-4; D remains unclear. Trimming removed 0 bases from V and 8 bases from J, with 16 bases in between. Germline lookup yields CDR1 SGHTA and CDR2 FQGNSA. The CDR3 runs to 16 residues. The CDR3 loop reads CASSLARQVGIEKLFF. The DNA for the CDR3 is TGTGCCAGCAGCTTAGCACGGCAGGTCGGAATCGAAAAACTGTTTTTT.

The V gene is TRBV5-1, the J gene TRBJ2-7; 7 positions agree with TRBD1. CDR3 length equals 15 residues. The J segment lost 0 bases and the V segment lost 4 bases, leaving 7 bases of the junction unmatched. Germline-derived CDR1 and CDR2 are SGHRS and YFSETQ. The CDR3 spells CASSAMTGSSYEQYF. Written as DNA, the CDR3 is TGCGCCAGCAGCGCCATGACAGGGAGCTCCTACGAGCAGTACTTC.

CDR3 protein: CASSLGPSYNEQFF. As DNA, the CDR3 is TGTGCCAGCAGCTTGGGGCCGTCCTACAATGAGCAGTTCTTC. The J gene is TRBJ2-1, the V gene TRBV11-2; possible D gene TRBD1, 5 bases. Trimming took 3 bases from V and 1 from J, leaving 7 bases between them. CDR1 SGHAT and CDR2 FQNNGV come from the germline V gene. This CDR3 has 14 amino acids.

The J gene is TRBJ1-1, the V gene TRBV5-1; 12 bases map to TRBD1. Germline V CDR1 and CDR2: SGHRS, YFSETQ. This CDR3 comprises 15 residues. Trimming took 2 bases from V and 6 from J; bases not matched to a gene: 5. The CDR3 nucleotides are TGCGCCAGCAGCTTCGTGGGACAGGGGGCCTCTGAAGCTTTCTTT. It codes for CASSFVGQGASEAFF.

This clone appeared once. This chain connects TRBV30 to TRBJ2-3; a weak D match, TRBD2 (6 bases). The CDR3 has 14 residues. Germline V CDR1 and CDR2: GTSNPN, SVGIG (reference sequence). Trimming removed 3 bases from V and 0 bases from J, with 10 bases in between. CDR3 amino acids: CAWRAGTSTDTQYF. The CDR3 bases are TGTGCCTGGAGGGCGGGAACTAGCACAGATACGCAGTATTTT.